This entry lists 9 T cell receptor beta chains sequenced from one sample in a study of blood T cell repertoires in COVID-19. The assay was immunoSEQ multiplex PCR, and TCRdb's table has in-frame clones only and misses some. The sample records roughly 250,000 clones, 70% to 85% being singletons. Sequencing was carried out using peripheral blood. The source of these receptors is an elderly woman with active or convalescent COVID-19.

The CDR3 nucleotides are TGTGCCAGCAGTGGGCTCCAAGTACAAGAGACCCAGTACTTC. It is translated as CASSGLQVQETQYF. This rearrangement joins TRBV28 to TRBJ2-5, with no clear D. Germline V gene sequence: CDR1 MDHEN, CDR2 SYDVKM. The V and J ends lost 5 bases and 2 bases respectively, with 12 bases between them. This CDR3 is 14 amino acids long.

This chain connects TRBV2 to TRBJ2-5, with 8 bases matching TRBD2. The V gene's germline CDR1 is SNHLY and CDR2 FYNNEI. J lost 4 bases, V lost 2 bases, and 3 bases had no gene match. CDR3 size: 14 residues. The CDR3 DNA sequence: TGTGCCAGCAGTGAATACGCGGGGGGAGAGACCCAGTACTTC. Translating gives CASSEYAGGETQYF.

CDR3 region: CASSIGRQGNTEAFF. The CDR3 DNA reads as TGTGCCAGTAGTATAGGGCGTCAGGGGAACACTGAAGCTTTCTTT. The chain carries TRBV19 and TRBJ1-1, with a tentative D call TRBD1 (5 bases). The germline V gene has CDR1 LNHDA and CDR2 SQIVND (reference sequence). The ends were cut back, 1 base at V and 1 base at J, with 10 bases in the middle. The CDR3 is made up of 15 amino acids.

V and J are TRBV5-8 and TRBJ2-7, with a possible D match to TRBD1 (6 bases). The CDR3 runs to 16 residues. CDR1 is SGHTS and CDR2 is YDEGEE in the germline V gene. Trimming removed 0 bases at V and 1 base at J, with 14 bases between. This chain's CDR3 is CASSLVGRGASYEQYF. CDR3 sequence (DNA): TGTGCCAGCAGCTTGGTCGGCAGGGGCGCTTCCTACGAGCAGTACTTC.

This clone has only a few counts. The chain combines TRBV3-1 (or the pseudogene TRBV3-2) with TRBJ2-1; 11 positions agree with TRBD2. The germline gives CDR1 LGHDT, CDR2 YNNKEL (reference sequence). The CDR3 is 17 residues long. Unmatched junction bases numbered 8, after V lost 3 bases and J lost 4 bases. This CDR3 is CASSQGTSGPGYNEQFF. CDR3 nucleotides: TGTGCCAGCAGCCAGGGGACTAGCGGTCCGGGGTACAATGAGCAGTTCTTC.

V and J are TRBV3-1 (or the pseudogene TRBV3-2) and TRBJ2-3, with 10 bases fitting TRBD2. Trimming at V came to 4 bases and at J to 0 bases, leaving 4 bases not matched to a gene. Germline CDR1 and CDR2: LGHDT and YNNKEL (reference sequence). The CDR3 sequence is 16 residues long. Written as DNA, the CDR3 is TGTGCCAGCAGCCGGATGACTAGCGGGAGCACAGATACGCAGTATTTT. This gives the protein CASSRMTSGSTDTQYF.

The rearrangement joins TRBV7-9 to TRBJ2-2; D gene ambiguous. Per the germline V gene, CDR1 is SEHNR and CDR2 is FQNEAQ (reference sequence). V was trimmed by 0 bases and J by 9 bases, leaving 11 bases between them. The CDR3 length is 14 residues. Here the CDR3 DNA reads TGTGCCAGCAGCTTAGCGGGCAGCAGCAGGGAGCTGTTTTTT. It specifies CASSLAGSSRELFF. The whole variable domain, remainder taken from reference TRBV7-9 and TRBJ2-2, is DTGVSQNPRHKITKRGQNVTFRCDPISEHNRLYWYRQTLGQGPEFLTYFQNEAQLEKSRLLSDRFSAERPKGSFSTLEIQRTEQGDSAMYLCASSLAGSSRELFFGEGSRLTVL.

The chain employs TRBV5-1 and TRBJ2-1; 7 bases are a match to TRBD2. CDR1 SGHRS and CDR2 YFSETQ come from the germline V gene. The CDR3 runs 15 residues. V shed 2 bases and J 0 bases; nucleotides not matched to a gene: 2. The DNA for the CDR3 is TGCGCCAGCAGCTTAGCGGGACCCTCCTACAATGAGCAGTTCTTC. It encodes CASSLAGPSYNEQFF.

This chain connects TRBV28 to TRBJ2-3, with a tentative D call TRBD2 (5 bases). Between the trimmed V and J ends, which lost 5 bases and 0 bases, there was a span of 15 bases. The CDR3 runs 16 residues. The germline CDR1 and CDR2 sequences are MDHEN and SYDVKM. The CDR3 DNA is TGTGCCAGCAGTCCTACCCGAAGCGGCAGCACAGATACGCAGTATTTT. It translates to CASSPTRSGSTDTQYF.